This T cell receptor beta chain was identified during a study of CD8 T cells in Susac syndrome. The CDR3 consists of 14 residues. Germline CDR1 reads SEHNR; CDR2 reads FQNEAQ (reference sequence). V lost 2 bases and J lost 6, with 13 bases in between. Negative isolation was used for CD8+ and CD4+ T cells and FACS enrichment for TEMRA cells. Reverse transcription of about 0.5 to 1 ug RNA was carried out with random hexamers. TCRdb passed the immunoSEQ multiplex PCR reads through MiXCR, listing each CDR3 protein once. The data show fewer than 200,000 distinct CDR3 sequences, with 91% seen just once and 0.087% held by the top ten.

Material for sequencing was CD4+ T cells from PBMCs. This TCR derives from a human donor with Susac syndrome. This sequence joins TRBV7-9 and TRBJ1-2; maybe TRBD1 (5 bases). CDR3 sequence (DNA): TGTGCCAGCAGCTTATCGGGGGGGTTGGATGGCTACACCTTC. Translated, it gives CASSLSGGLDGYTF.